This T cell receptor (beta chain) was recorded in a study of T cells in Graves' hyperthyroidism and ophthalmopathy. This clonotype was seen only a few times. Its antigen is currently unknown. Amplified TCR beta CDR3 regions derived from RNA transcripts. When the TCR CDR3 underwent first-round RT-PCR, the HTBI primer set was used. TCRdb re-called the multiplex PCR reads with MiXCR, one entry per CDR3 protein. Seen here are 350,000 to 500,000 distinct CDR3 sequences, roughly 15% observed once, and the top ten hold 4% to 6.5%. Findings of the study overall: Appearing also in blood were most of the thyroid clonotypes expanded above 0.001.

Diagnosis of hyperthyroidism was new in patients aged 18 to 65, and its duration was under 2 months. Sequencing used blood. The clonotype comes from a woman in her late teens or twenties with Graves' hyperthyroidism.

The CDR3 reads CASSAGLAGETQYF. DNA of the CDR3: TGCGCCAGCAGCGCGGGACTAGCGGGAGAGACCCAGTACTTC. This sequence joins TRBV5-1 and TRBJ2-5; 12 positions agree with TRBD2. Germline V lookup: CDR1 SGHRS, CDR2 YFSETQ. J lost 4 bases, V lost 4 bases, and 2 bases had no gene match. This CDR3 region has 14 residues.